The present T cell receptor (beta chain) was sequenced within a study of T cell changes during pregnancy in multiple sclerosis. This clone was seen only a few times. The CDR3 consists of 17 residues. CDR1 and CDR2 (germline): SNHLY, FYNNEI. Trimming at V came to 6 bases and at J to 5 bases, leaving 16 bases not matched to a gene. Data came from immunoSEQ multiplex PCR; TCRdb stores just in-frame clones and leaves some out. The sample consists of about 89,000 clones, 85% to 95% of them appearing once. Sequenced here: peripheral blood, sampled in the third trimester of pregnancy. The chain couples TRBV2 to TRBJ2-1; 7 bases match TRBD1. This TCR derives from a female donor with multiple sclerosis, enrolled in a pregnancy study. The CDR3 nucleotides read TGTGCCAGCAGCAAACACAGGGGTTTGGGGACGAACAATGAGCAGTTCTTC. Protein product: CASSKHRGLGTNNEQFF.